This entry concerns a single T cell receptor (beta chain). This clone was counted a single time. Its antigen is currently not known. Base qualities are missing; no much larger clone stands one base away. TCRbeta CDR3 regions were amplified from genomic DNA by means of the immunoSEQ Assay, a bias-controlled multiplex PCR. The original methods were these. Nucleated cell counts per sample were estimated from amplification of reference gene primers within the assay. Sequence reads were collapsed and filtered to measure the absolute abundance of every unique TCRbeta CDR3 rearrangement. Productive Simpson clonality was computed per sample as the square root of Simpson's diversity index over productive rearrangements. TCRdb carries this immuneACCESS record with in-frame sequences only. Its versions omit some clonotypes, under half of them owing to an unresolved V gene in the studies checked, with the rest unexplained. From that table come the V and J calls and clone size; the DNA was used to work out D and trimming. In all, the sample holds 250,000 to 350,000 clones, and around 85% of those were seen once. Around 4.2% of the sample is held by the ten biggest clonotypes.

This specimen comes from a study of blood T cell repertoires in COVID-19 (dated by TCRdb to the early 2020s). Study-wide context: Samples covering the acute and convalescent phases of COVID-19 were provided by collaborators in the United States, Italy and Spain. The material from the prospective study consisted of cDNA or gDNA derived from T cells, B-cell-depleted T cells, or PBMCs. Deeply sampled blood TCRbeta repertoires from subjects exposed to, actively infected with, or recovered from COVID-19 were included in the dataset. The repertoires were released in a freely available public database intended as a resource for research on the immune response to SARS-CoV-2. The samples were drawn from the first 160 participants of the ongoing ImmuneRACE study and from some 1,300 subjects provided by 6 global collaborators. A de-identified subject ID, COVID-19 status, age in years and sex were almost always included in the sample metadata. Where HLA class I and class II types were available, the types were taken from metadata supplied by the sample provider, not from assay-based typing.

Overall study results and their limits: Clinical and demographic metadata were provided uncurated, with the amount varying by source and participant.

Whole blood was collected in K2EDTA tubes by collaborating institutions according to the institutions' own protocols. For TCRbeta analysis, collaborator samples were shipped as frozen whole blood, as isolated PBMCs, or as DNA extracted from either sample type. The germline V gene (reference sequence) yields LGHDT for CDR1 and YNNKEL for CDR2. The CDR3 holds 15 amino acids from the cysteine to the phenylalanine. Of the read, only the CDR3 DNA is kept; its 45 bases are in frame from base 1. Clipping removes 4 bases from V and 3 bases from J, with 6 as the unmatched junction base count. Sequenced material: peripheral blood. This sequence uses TRBV3-1 (or the pseudogene TRBV3-2) and TRBJ1-1; 9 nucleotides in the junction match TRBD1. The TCR sequence derives from a woman aged 45-65 years with active or convalescent COVID-19. The CDR3: CASSPWTGDDTEAFF. The nucleotide sequence reads TGTGCCAGCAGCCCCTGGACAGGGGACGACACTGAAGCTTTCTTT.